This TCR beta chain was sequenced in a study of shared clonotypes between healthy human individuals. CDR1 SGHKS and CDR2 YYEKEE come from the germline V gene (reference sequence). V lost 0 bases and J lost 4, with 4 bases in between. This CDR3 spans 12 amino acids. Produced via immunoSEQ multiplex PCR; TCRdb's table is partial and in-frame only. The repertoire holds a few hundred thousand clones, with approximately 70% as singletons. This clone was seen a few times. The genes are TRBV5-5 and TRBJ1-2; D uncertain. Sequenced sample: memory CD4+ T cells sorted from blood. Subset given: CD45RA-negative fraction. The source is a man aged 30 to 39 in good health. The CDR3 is CASSLDFYGYTF. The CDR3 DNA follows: TGTGCCAGCAGCTTGGACTTCTATGGCTACACCTTC.